This T cell receptor beta chain was documented in a study of blood T cell repertoires in COVID-19. Background on the study: Nucleic acid was either cDNA or gDNA, and it came from T cells, B-cell-depleted T cells, or PBMCs.

Source study methods: Reference gene primers were amplified, and this amplification served to estimate nucleated cell counts. The repertoire was sequenced with immunoSEQ multiplex PCR; TCRdb's copy has only in-frame clones and lacks some. The V and J calls and the clone size are those of that table, but D and trimming were determined from the DNA. The table shows 110,000 to 150,000 clones, with 84% occurring only once. Germline CDR1 and CDR2: SGHTA and FQGNSA. The CDR3 runs 14 residues. V lost 4 bases to trimming and J lost 5 bases, with 14 bases between them. Sequencing was done on a sample of peripheral blood. The chain links TRBV7-2 to TRBJ2-5, with D maybe TRBD2 (7 bases). The origin of this receptor is a human donor in a cohort sampled during active COVID-19. CDR3 DNA sequence: TGTGCCAGCAGCTGGAGGGGGGGGCTCGAGACCCAGTACTTC. It translates to CASSWRGGLETQYF.